The present TCR beta chain was sequenced within a study of shared clonotypes between healthy human individuals. Overall study results and limits: Few donors restricted represented genetic and exposure-history diversity.

Comments on this clone: Its target is not known.

Germline assignment: CDR1 LNHDA and CDR2 SQIVND (reference sequence). Trimming cost V 7 bases and J 1 base, with 14 bases left between them. The CDR3 sequence is 14 residues long. Repertoires were generated with immunoSEQ multiplex PCR, while TCRdb's copy carries only in-frame clones and drops some. The repertoire holds about 1 million clones, with around 78% as singletons. The chain couples TRBV19 to TRBJ2-7, with no clear D. Sequencing was performed on memory CD4+ T cells from PBMCs. Subset given: CD45RA-negative fraction. This clonotype was sampled from a man aged 18 to 29 in good health. Some clones in this sample may be carry-over from other donors' samples. The CDR3 nucleotides read TGTGCCAGTAACAACCCCGGCTTGTCCTACGAGCAGTACTTC. It is translated as CASNNPGLSYEQYF. Using reference TRBV19 and TRBJ2-7 for the parts outside the CDR3, the full variable domain is DGGITQSPKYLFRKEGQNVTLSCEQNLNHDAMYWYRQDPGQGLRLIYYSQIVNDFQKGDIAEGYSVSREKKESFPLTVTSAQKNPTAFYLCASNNPGLSYEQYFGPGTRLTVT.